The next 30 T cell receptor beta chains were all read from a single sample in a study of monozygotic twins with inflammatory bowel disease. TCRdb reanalyzed the 5' RACE reads and collapses them to one entry per CDR3 protein, without DNA. Its listing shows fewer than 550,000 distinct CDR3 sequences. Input material: blood. The source of these receptors is a human donor with ulcerative colitis or Crohn's disease, or a healthy co-twin of an affected twin (not recorded which).

The V and J genes are TRBV7-9 and TRBJ2-7. The CDR3 extends over 12 amino acids. Germline CDR1 and CDR2: SEHNR and FQNEAQ (reference sequence). CDR3 region: CASSFGSGEQYF.

CDR3 sequence reads: CASTLVFGPGELFF. This chain links TRBV5-1 with TRBJ2-2. Germline V gene data show CDR1 as SGHRS and CDR2 as YFSETQ. The CDR3 is 14 residues long.

The V gene is TRBV19, the J gene TRBJ1-1; as DNA is missing, the TRBD1 call by TCRdb cannot be tested. The CDR3 consists of 13 residues. The germline gives CDR1 LNHDA, CDR2 SQIVND (reference sequence). CDR3 sequence reads: CASSIRTGTEAFF.

The chain recombines TRBV4-2 with TRBJ2-3; TCRdb designates TRBD2, a call that cannot be tested without DNA. There are 16 residues in the CDR3. Per germline, CDR1 LGHNA and CDR2 YNFKEQ. Here the CDR3 reads CASTPGSGYSADTQYF.

V usage is TRBV29-1 and J usage is TRBJ1-4. This CDR3 region has 12 residues. Germline lookup yields CDR1 SQVTM and CDR2 ANQGSEA. This chain's CDR3 is CSVRNPNEKLFF.

The chain links TRBV20-1 to TRBJ2-1; TCRdb designates TRBD1, a call that cannot be tested without DNA. CDR3 length: 16 amino acids. CDR1 DFQATT and CDR2 SNEGSKA come from the germline V gene (reference sequence). The CDR3: CSADQGTGGTYNEQFF.

This chain joins TRBV28 and TRBJ2-5; TCRdb proposes TRBD1, but this gene call is untestable without DNA. Looked up from germline, CDR1 is MDHEN and CDR2 is SYDVKM. CDR3 size: 14 residues. The CDR3 is CASSPPGFKETQYF.

This sequence joins TRBV9 and TRBJ1-1. The CDR3 covers 19 residues. Per germline, CDR1 SGDLS and CDR2 YYNGEE. This CDR3 is CASSVGQGLGSGGGTEAFF.

The rearrangement links TRBV7-9 to TRBJ2-7. Germline CDR1 SEHNR, CDR2 FQNEAQ (reference sequence). This CDR3 is built from 13 residues. CDR3 sequence reads: CASSLANSDEQYF.

The chain recombines TRBV3-1 with TRBJ2-7. CDR1 LGHDT and CDR2 YNNKEL come from the germline V gene (reference sequence). The CDR3 is 13 amino acids. This CDR3 reads CASSYLGFYEQYF.

This chain connects TRBV20-1 to TRBJ2-1; TCRdb names TRBD2, which stays unverified in the absence of DNA. The CDR3 is 15 residues long. The V gene's germline CDR1 is DFQATT and CDR2 SNEGSKA (reference sequence). The CDR3 sequence is CSFLAGGLSYNEQFF.

This sequence joins TRBV3-1 and TRBJ1-2; absent DNA, TCRdb's TRBD1 call cannot be checked. The CDR3 is 15 residues long. Per the germline V gene, CDR1 is LGHDT and CDR2 is YNNKEL (reference sequence). The CDR3 region is CASSQSLQGNYGYTF.

The V call is TRBV19, the J call TRBJ1-4; TCRdb calls TRBD1, which cannot be checked without DNA. The germline V gene encodes CDR1 LNHDA and CDR2 SQIVND (reference sequence). The CDR3 runs to 13 residues. The CDR3: CASSIGDGEKLFF.

The gene calls are TRBV30 and TRBJ2-5; TCRdb's D call of TRBD1 is untestable without DNA. The CDR3 spans 13 residues. The V gene's germline CDR1 is GTSNPN and CDR2 SVGIG (reference sequence). The CDR3 protein is CAWGDRAGETQYF.

The rearrangement uses TRBV7-9 and TRBJ1-4. Germline loops: CDR1 SEHNR, CDR2 FQNEAQ (reference sequence). This CDR3 region has 14 residues. CDR3: CASSLGTQDEKLFF.

The rearrangement uses TRBV9 and TRBJ2-1; the D call from TCRdb, TRBD1, cannot be confirmed without DNA. This CDR3 contains 16 residues. Germline V gives CDR1 SGDLS, CDR2 YYNGEE. The CDR3 is CASSVGPQGVSNEQFF.

The chain links TRBV6-1 to TRBJ2-6; the D gene TCRdb calls, TRBD2, cannot be checked with no DNA. Germline CDR1 MNHNS, CDR2 SASEGT. The CDR3 spans 17 residues. The CDR3 region is CASILRECVSGANVLTF.

V gene TRBV7-9 combines with J gene TRBJ2-5; TCRdb picks TRBD2, but there is no DNA to check that call. The CDR3 loop spans 14 amino acids. Germline CDR1 and CDR2: SEHNR and FQNEAQ (reference sequence). CDR3 sequence: CASSFQMRGETQYF.

The chain recombines TRBV10-3 with TRBJ2-1; without DNA, the TCRdb call of TRBD2 cannot be checked. The CDR3 length is 15 residues. CDR1 ENHRY and CDR2 SYGVKD come from the germline V gene. The CDR3 loop is CAISGLAGINNEQFF.

J is TRBJ1-6 and V is TRBV27; checking the TCRdb D call of TRBD1 is not possible without DNA. The CDR3 runs to 16 residues. In germline, CDR1 is MNHEY, CDR2 SMNVEV (reference sequence). The CDR3 sequence: CASSLGARAYNSPLHF.

V usage is TRBV28 and J usage is TRBJ2-7; TCRdb names TRBD1, which stays unverified in the absence of DNA. CDR3 length: 14 amino acids. The germline CDR1 and CDR2 sequences are MDHEN and SYDVKM. This CDR3 reads CASRARDPFGEQYF.

The chain uses TRBV6-1 and TRBJ1-5; TCRdb names TRBD1, which stays unverified in the absence of DNA. The CDR3 loop spans 15 amino acids. Per germline, CDR1 MNHNS and CDR2 SASEGT. This CDR3 is CASSESKGARQPQHF.

The rearrangement links TRBV5-1 to TRBJ1-1; there is no DNA to check the TCRdb D call of TRBD1. CDR1 is SGHRS, CDR2 YFSETQ, per germline. The CDR3 spans 18 residues. This CDR3 reads CASSTLPHSTGIQTEAFF.

This chain connects TRBV25-1 to TRBJ2-1; TCRdb's D call of TRBD2 is untestable without DNA. This CDR3 region has 13 residues. The germline V gene encodes CDR1 MGHDK and CDR2 SYGVNS. The chain's CDR3 is CASTSSGELRKFF.

The chain combines TRBV18 with TRBJ1-5. The length of the CDR3 is 14 residues. Germline lookup yields CDR1 KGHSH and CDR2 LQKENI. This chain's CDR3 is CASSPDVVVQPQHF. Together with reference TRBV18 and TRBJ1-5, the CDR3 gives the full variable domain: NAGVMQNPRHLVRRRGQEARLRCSPMKGHSHVYWYRQLPEEGLKFMVYLQKENIIDESGMPKERFSAEFPKEGPSILRIQQVVRGDSAAYFCASSPDVVVQPQHFGDGTRLSIL.

The chain combines TRBV7-2 with TRBJ2-5. The germline CDR1 and CDR2 sequences are SGHTA and FQGNSA. This CDR3 has 15 amino acids. This CDR3 is CASSSSGIETETQYF.

The CDR3 loop reads CASSQEAAMNTEAFF. V is TRBV4-3 and J is TRBJ1-1. The CDR3 spans 15 residues. CDR1 is LGHNA and CDR2 is YSLEER in the germline V gene.

V and J are TRBV12-5 and TRBJ2-4; with no DNA, the TCRdb D assignment of TRBD1 cannot be verified. CDR1 and CDR2 (germline): LGHNT, FRNRAP. The CDR3 runs to 16 residues. This CDR3 reads CASGLVTGARQNIQYF.

The V and J genes are TRBV9 and TRBJ2-3. The CDR3 has 15 residues. Germline V gene data show CDR1 as SGDLS and CDR2 as YYNGEE. CDR3 sequence reads: CASSVLTGSTDTQYF.

The rearrangement links TRBV28 to TRBJ1-1; TCRdb's D gene call, TRBD1, goes unchecked for lack of DNA. CDR3 length: 13 amino acids. Germline V gene data show CDR1 as MDHEN and CDR2 as SYDVKM. This CDR3 reads CASTRQGYPEAFF.